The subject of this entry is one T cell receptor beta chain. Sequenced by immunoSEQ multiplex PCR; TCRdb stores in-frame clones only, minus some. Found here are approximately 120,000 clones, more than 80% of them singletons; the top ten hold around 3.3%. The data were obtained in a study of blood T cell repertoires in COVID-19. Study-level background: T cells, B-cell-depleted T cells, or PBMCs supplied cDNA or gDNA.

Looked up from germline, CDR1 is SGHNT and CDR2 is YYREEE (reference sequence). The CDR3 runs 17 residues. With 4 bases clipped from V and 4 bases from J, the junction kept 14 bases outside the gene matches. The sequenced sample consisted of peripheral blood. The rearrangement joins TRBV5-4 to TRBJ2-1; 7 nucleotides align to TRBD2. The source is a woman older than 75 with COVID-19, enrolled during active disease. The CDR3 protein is CASSDRGTGLGYNEQFF. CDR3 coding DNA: TGTGCCAGCAGCGATCGGGGTACTGGACTAGGATACAATGAGCAGTTCTTC.